Each of the 15 T cell receptor beta chains below was sequenced from the same sample in a study of blood T cell repertoires in COVID-19. Some clones are missing from TCRdb's copy, which holds only in-frame ones; the method was immunoSEQ multiplex PCR. The profile covers roughly 320,000 clones, with 70% to 90% appearing a single time and around 7.8% taken by the ten largest. The specimen sequenced was peripheral blood. The receptor source for this set is a human donor in a cohort sampled during active COVID-19.

This clone was observed once. For the CDR3, the DNA is TGTGCCACCAGTGGGGCGGGCCCTGGAAACACCATATATTTT. Residues: CATSGAGPGNTIYF. The chain recombines TRBV24-1 with TRBJ1-3, with unresolved D. The germline V gene encodes CDR1 KGHDR and CDR2 SFDVKD. The V and J ends lost 5 bases and 2 bases respectively, with 9 bases between them. The CDR3 covers 14 residues.

The V call is TRBV24-1, the J call TRBJ2-2, with D tentatively TRBD2 (5 bases). Germline V gene sequence: CDR1 KGHDR, CDR2 SFDVKD. V was cut by 1 base and J by 2 bases, with 7 bases left in between. The length of the CDR3 is 15 residues. The CDR3 region has the DNA TGTGCCACCAGTGATTTCGAGGGTAACACCGGGGAGCTGTTTTTT. Its protein product is CATSDFEGNTGELFF.

The chain employs TRBV7-7 and TRBJ2-2; D is possibly TRBD2 (5 bases). Deletions cut 1 base from V and 7 bases from J, with 10 bases between. The germline gives CDR1 SSHAT, CDR2 FNYEAQ (reference sequence). This CDR3 has 14 amino acids. The CDR3 here is CASSLGTPGGELFF. The CDR3 bases are TGTGCCAGCAGCTTAGGGACTCCCGGCGGGGAGCTGTTTTTT.

The chain carries TRBV5-1 and TRBJ1-1; TRBD1 is a possible D gene (6 bases). CDR3 length equals 15 residues. Trimming removed 0 bases at V and 7 bases at J, with 16 bases between. From germline, CDR1 is SGHRS and CDR2 YFSETQ. The CDR3 nucleotides read TGCGCCAGCAGCTTGGATCTTACAGGGCCCGATGAAGCTTTCTTT. This gives the protein CASSLDLTGPDEAFF.

This rearrangement joins TRBV7-9 to TRBJ2-7; no clear D gene. V gave up 1 base and J gave up 1 base, with 8 bases separating them. The CDR3 consists of 14 residues. The germline V gene has CDR1 SEHNR and CDR2 FQNEAQ (reference sequence). In nucleotides, the CDR3 is TGTGCCAGCAGCTTAGAGCCAAATTCCTACGAGCAGTACTTC. Protein: CASSLEPNSYEQYF.

This clone was observed a single time. The CDR3 coding sequence is TGTGCCAGCAGTGAGGCATGGGGGGGGGCCCAGCCCCAGCATTTT. Translation gives CASSEAWGGAQPQHF. The chain is built from TRBV6-1 and TRBJ1-5, with D possibly matching TRBD1 (6 bases). The CDR3 totals 15 residues. The germline CDR1 and CDR2 sequences are MNHNS and SASEGT. Trimming pared 3 bases from V and 7 bases from J, leaving 16 bases between.

The chain joins TRBV2 to TRBJ2-5; possibly TRBD1 for D (5 bases). Looked up from germline, CDR1 is SNHLY and CDR2 is FYNNEI. CDR3 length equals 13 residues. The V end lost 8 bases, the J end lost 5 bases, and 15 bases lay between the germline ends. In DNA, the CDR3 is TGTGCCAGCCAGGGATCAAACGGGGAGACCCAGTACTTC. Its translation is CASQGSNGETQYF. Full variable domain (remainder filled in from reference TRBV2 and TRBJ2-5): EPEVTQTPSHQVTQMGQEVILRCVPISNHLYFYWYRQILGQKVEFLVSFYNNEISEKSEIFDDQFSVERPDGSNFTLKIRSTKLEDSAMYFCASQGSNGETQYFGPGTRLLVL.

The V and J genes are TRBV24-1 and TRBJ2-2, with TRBD1 as a possible D gene (5 bases). The CDR3 length is 15 residues. Trimming removed 1 base at V and 5 bases at J, with 10 bases between. The germline V gene has CDR1 KGHDR and CDR2 SFDVKD. The CDR3 nucleotides are TGTGCCACCAGTGATTTAACAGGTCCAACCGGGGAGCTGTTTTTT. This gives the protein CATSDLTGPTGELFF.

The genes are TRBV19 and TRBJ1-1, with 7 bases fitting TRBD1. CDR3 length: 14 amino acids. Looked up from germline, CDR1 is LNHDA and CDR2 is SQIVND (reference sequence). After removal of 4 bases from V and 11 bases from J, the junction contained 13 bases not matched to a gene. The chain's CDR3 is CASSTPDTGVRAFF. In DNA form, the CDR3 reads TGTGCCAGTAGTACGCCCGACACAGGGGTCCGCGCTTTCTTT.

The gene calls are TRBV30 and TRBJ2-3; D unresolved. Germline CDR1 GTSNPN, CDR2 SVGIG (reference sequence). CDR3 size: 12 residues. The germline V and J ends were trimmed by 3 bases and 8 bases, with 12 bases remaining between them. The CDR3: CAWSQNRRTQYF. The CDR3 DNA is TGTGCCTGGAGCCAGAACAGACGTACGCAGTATTTT.

This chain connects TRBV9 to TRBJ2-2, with D unresolved. CDR1 and CDR2 from the germline V gene are SGDLS and YYNGEE. This CDR3 has 15 amino acids. The ends were cut back, 0 bases at V and 0 bases at J, with 6 bases in the middle. The CDR3 bases are TGTGCCAGCAGCGTAGGACATGCGAACACCGGGGAGCTGTTTTTT. Amino acid sequence: CASSVGHANTGELFF.

The gene calls are TRBV20-1 and TRBJ1-2; TRBD1 is a possible D gene (5 bases). With 3 bases removed from V and 1 base from J, the gap between germline ends came to 12 bases. Per the germline V gene, CDR1 is DFQATT and CDR2 is SNEGSKA (reference sequence). The CDR3 totals 14 residues. CDR3 protein: CSASAGRVNYGYTF. The CDR3 region has the DNA TGCAGTGCTAGTGCCGGCAGGGTTAACTATGGCTACACCTTC.

This sequence joins TRBV4-1 and TRBJ2-7; TRBD2 matches 8 bases. The V gene end was trimmed by 0 bases and the J gene end by 6 bases; junction bases not matched to a gene: 13. The V gene's germline CDR1 is MGHRA and CDR2 YSYEKL. CDR3 length: 17 residues. Written as DNA, the CDR3 is TGCGCCAGCAGCCAAGATACCAGCGGGACTAGGGGTTCCGAGCAGTACTTC. It specifies CASSQDTSGTRGSEQYF.

This chain joins TRBV29-1 and TRBJ2-1; no definite D call. Trimming removed 3 bases from V and 8 bases from J, with 20 bases in between. The V gene's germline CDR1 is SQVTM and CDR2 ANQGSEA. This CDR3 has 15 amino acids. CDR3 bases: TGCAGCGTTGACCTGGTAACTCAGGATACGGATGAGCAGTTCTTC. It translates to CSVDLVTQDTDEQFF.

The chain is built from TRBV15 and TRBJ1-2, with 7 bases fitting TRBD1. Germline loops: CDR1 LNHNV, CDR2 YYDKDF (reference sequence). This CDR3 region has 15 residues. The V segment lost 4 bases and the J segment 2 bases; nucleotides outside the gene matches: 7. This chain's CDR3 is CATSKGTVENYGYTF. The CDR3 DNA follows: TGTGCCACCAGCAAAGGGACAGTAGAAAACTATGGCTACACCTTC.